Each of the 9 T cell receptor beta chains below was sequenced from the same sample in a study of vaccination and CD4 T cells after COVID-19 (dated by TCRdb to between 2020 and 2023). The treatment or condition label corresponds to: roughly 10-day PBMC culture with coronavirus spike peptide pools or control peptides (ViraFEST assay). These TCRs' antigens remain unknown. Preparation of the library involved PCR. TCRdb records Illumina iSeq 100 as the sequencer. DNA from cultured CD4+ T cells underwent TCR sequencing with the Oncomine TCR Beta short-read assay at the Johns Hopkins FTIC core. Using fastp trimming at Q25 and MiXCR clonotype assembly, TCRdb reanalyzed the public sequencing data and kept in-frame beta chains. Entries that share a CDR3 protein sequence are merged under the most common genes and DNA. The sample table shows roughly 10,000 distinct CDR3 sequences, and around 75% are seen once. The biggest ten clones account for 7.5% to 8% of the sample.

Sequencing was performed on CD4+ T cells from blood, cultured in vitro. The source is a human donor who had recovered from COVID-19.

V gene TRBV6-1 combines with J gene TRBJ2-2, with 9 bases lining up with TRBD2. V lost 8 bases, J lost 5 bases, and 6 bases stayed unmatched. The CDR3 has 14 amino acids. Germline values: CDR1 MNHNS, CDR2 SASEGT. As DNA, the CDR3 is TGTGCCAGCGGACTAGCGTCGGGGACCGGGGAGCTGTTTTTT. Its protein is CASGLASGTGELFF.

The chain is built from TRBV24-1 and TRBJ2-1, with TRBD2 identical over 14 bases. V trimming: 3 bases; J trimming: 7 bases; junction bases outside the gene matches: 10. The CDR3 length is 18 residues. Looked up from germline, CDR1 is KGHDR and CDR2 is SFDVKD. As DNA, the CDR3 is TGTGCCACCAGTGATCCAGGGACTAGCGGGAGTTTCCGAAATGAGCAGTTCTTC. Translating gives CATSDPGTSGSFRNEQFF.

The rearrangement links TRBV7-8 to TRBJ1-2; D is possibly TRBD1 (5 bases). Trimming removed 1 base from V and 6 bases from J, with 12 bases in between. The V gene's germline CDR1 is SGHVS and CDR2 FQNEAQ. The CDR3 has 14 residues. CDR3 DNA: TGTGCCAGCAGCTTAGGGGCAGGGTGGGATGGCTACACCTTC. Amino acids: CASSLGAGWDGYTF.

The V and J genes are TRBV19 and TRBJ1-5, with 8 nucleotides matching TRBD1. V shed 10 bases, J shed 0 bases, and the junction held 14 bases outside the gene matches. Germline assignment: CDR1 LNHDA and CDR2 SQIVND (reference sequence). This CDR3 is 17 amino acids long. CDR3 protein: CATIGGGQGYSNQPQHF. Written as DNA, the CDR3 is TGTGCCACCATAGGGGGAGGACAGGGCTATAGCAATCAGCCCCAGCATTTT.

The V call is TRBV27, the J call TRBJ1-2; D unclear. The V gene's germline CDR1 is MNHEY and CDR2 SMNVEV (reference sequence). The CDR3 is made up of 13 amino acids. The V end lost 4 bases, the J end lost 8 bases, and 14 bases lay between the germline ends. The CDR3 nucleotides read TGTGCCAGCAGTTCCTCGCCATATATAGGCTACACCTTC. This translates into CASSSSPYIGYTF.

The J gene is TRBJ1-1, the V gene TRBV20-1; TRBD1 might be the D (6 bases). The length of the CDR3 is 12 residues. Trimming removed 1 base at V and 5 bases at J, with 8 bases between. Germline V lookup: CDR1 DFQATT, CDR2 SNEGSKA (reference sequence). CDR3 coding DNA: TGCAGTGCTAGAGCTCAGGGGACTGAAGCTTTCTTT. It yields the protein CSARAQGTEAFF.

Here the CDR3 DNA reads TGTGCCAGCAGGGGGCGAAGCTATGGCTACACCTTC. It encodes CASRGRSYGYTF. The J gene is TRBJ1-2, the V gene TRBV2, with D possibly TRBD1 on 5 matching bases. There are 12 residues in the CDR3. Trimming took off 6 bases at V and 4 bases at J, with 9 bases between the two ends. In germline, CDR1 is SNHLY, CDR2 FYNNEI. Combining the CDR3 with reference TRBV2 and TRBJ1-2 gives the whole variable domain EPEVTQTPSHQVTQMGQEVILRCVPISNHLYFYWYRQILGQKVEFLVSFYNNEISEKSEIFDDQFSVERPDGSNFTLKIRSTKLEDSAMYFCASRGRSYGYTFGSGTRLTVV.

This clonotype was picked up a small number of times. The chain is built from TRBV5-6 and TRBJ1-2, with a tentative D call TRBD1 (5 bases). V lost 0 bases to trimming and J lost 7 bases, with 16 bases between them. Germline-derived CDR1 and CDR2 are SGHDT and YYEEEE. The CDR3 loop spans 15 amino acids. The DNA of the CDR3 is TGTGCCAGCAGCTTGGCCGGCGGGGCCCGTCCTGGCTACACCTTC. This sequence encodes CASSLAGGARPGYTF.

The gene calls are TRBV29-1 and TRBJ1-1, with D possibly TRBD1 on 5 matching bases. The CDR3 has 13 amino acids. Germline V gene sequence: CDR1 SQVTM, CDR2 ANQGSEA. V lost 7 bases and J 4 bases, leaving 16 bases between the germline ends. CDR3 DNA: TGCAGCGCCGCCGAACTAAGGGGCACTGAAGCTTTCTTT. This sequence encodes CSAAELRGTEAFF.